This entry features one T cell receptor beta chain sequence. The length of the CDR3 is 15 residues. Germline loops: CDR1 WSHSY, CDR2 SAAADI. J was trimmed by 4 bases and V by 1 base; bases with no gene match: 5. This record belongs to a study of blood T cell repertoires in COVID-19. Patients at the Seattle site were enrolled during active infection and followed longitudinally. Libraries were prepared by immunoSEQ multiplex PCR; TCRdb keeps only in-frame clonotypes and omits some of them. The top ten clones hold less than 3.5% of a sample with a few hundred thousand clones, 89% of them seen once. The chain recombines TRBV10-2 with TRBJ2-3, with TRBD2 identical over 7 bases. Sequencing input: peripheral blood. The origin of this receptor is a woman in her twenties or thirties with COVID-19, enrolled during active disease. The CDR3 bases are TGCGCCAGCAGTGAGTATGGCGGGAGCTCAGATACGCAGTATTTT. Amino acids: CASSEYGGSSDTQYF.